This passage covers 32 T cell receptor beta chains from one sample sequenced in a study of blood T cell repertoires in COVID-19. Assay used: immunoSEQ multiplex PCR; TCRdb lists only in-frame clones, some missing. The sample carries over 150,000 clones, 70% to 85% recorded once. The sample was peripheral blood. The receptor set was obtained from a human donor in a cohort sampled during active COVID-19.

This clone appeared many times. The chain carries TRBV10-3 and TRBJ2-1; the match to TRBD2 covers 9 bases. Germline-derived CDR1 and CDR2 are ENHRY and SYGVKD. This CDR3 contains 15 residues. J lost 6 bases, V lost 2 bases, and 5 bases had no gene match. The CDR3 loop reads CAISEDQREANEQFF. CDR3 coding DNA: TGTGCCATCAGTGAGGATCAGCGGGAGGCCAATGAGCAGTTCTTC.

The CDR3, as DNA: TGCGCCAGCAGCCAAGACGCGGGGCTAGCGGGAGTACCAGCCAAAAACATTCAGTACTTC. Amino acid sequence: CASSQDAGLAGVPAKNIQYF. V is TRBV4-1 and J is TRBJ2-4; 10 bases match TRBD2. The germline V gene encodes CDR1 MGHRA and CDR2 YSYEKL. J was trimmed by 0 bases and V by 0 bases; bases with no gene match: 11. This CDR3 has 20 amino acids.

This clone was seen only once. This rearrangement joins TRBV19 to TRBJ2-2; D gene ambiguous. Germline lookup yields CDR1 LNHDA and CDR2 SQIVND (reference sequence). CDR3 length equals 14 residues. Trimming took 7 bases from V and 1 from J, leaving 10 bases between them. CDR3 coding DNA: TGTGCCAGTACCCCCTCAGGGAACACCGGGGAGCTGTTTTTT. Its translation: CASTPSGNTGELFF. The full variable domain, with the rest looked up from reference TRBV19 and TRBJ2-2, is DGGITQSPKYLFRKEGQNVTLSCEQNLNHDAMYWYRQDPGQGLRLIYYSQIVNDFQKGDIAEGYSVSREKKESFPLTVTSAQKNPTAFYLCASTPSGNTGELFFGEGSRLTVL.

This chain uses TRBV19 with TRBJ2-3, with 11 bases matching TRBD2. This CDR3 has 17 residues. Unmatched junction bases numbered 7, after V lost 1 base and J lost 4 bases. The germline V gene encodes CDR1 LNHDA and CDR2 SQIVND (reference sequence). The CDR3 loop reads CASSIARLAGTADTQYF. For the CDR3, the DNA is TGTGCCAGTAGTATAGCCAGACTAGCGGGAACCGCAGATACGCAGTATTTT.

This clone occurred a few times. The chain combines TRBV28 with TRBJ1-2; 8 bases line up with TRBD1. The CDR3 is 14 residues long. Germline CDR1 MDHEN, CDR2 SYDVKM. The ends lost 5 bases at V and 4 bases at J; junction bases unmatched: 6. This chain's CDR3 is CASSTTGGAYGYTF. Here the CDR3 DNA reads TGTGCCAGCAGTACTACAGGGGGGGCCTATGGCTACACCTTC.

This clone was seen just once. The rearrangement joins TRBV7-2 to TRBJ2-3, with TRBD2 identical over 8 bases. This CDR3 is built from 16 residues. V trimming: 1 base; J trimming: 0 bases; junction bases outside the gene matches: 3. Germline values: CDR1 SGHTA, CDR2 FQGNSA. The CDR3 bases are TGTGCCAGCAGCTTAGTGTCTAGCGGGAGCACAGATACGCAGTATTTT. Amino acids: CASSLVSSGSTDTQYF.

This clone was detected a few times. At the DNA level, this CDR3 is encoded by other sequences in the same sample as well. The chain has TRBV7-2 and TRBJ2-1; no clear D gene. Germline CDR1 and CDR2: SGHTA and FQGNSA. The V gene lost 2 bases and the J gene lost 7 bases, with 9 bases spanning the gap. This CDR3 is built from 13 residues. DNA of the CDR3: TGTGCCAGCAGCTTAAACCGAGATAATGAGCAGTTCTTC. Its translation is CASSLNRDNEQFF.

The chain joins TRBV11-3 to TRBJ2-1; D is undetermined. Trimming left V 5 bases short and J 8 bases short, with 16 bases between. There are 14 residues in the CDR3. Germline V gene data show CDR1 as SGHNT and CDR2 as YENEEA. The DNA of the CDR3 is TGTGCCAGCAGCCCTAGTTCGGCGGCTGATGAGCAGTTCTTC. It translates to CASSPSSAADEQFF.

The chain is built from TRBV28 and TRBJ2-7, with D maybe TRBD1 (6 bases). Trimming removed 0 bases from V and 2 bases from J, with 11 bases in between. Germline V gene data show CDR1 as MDHEN and CDR2 as SYDVKM. This CDR3 has 15 amino acids. CDR3 residues: CASSLWGTTTYEQYF. The CDR3 region has the DNA TGTGCCAGCAGTTTATGGGGGACAACAACCTACGAGCAGTACTTC. The entire variable domain, with the rest obtained from reference TRBV28 and TRBJ2-7, is as follows: DVKVTQSSRYLVKRTGEKVFLECVQDMDHENMFWYRQDPGLGLRLIYFSYDVKMKEKGDIPEGYSVSREKKERFSLILESASTNQTSMYLCASSLWGTTTYEQYFGPGTRLTVT.

In its sample, this clone was seen once. This chain uses TRBV28 with TRBJ2-1; tentatively, D is TRBD2 (6 bases). The CDR3 is 16 residues long. Germline V lookup: CDR1 MDHEN, CDR2 SYDVKM. V lost 5 bases to trimming and J lost 7 bases, with 21 bases between them. The CDR3 DNA is TGTGCCAGCAGTGGTCCCCAGCGGGCCGCCAGGAATGAGCAGTTCTTC. Its translation is CASSGPQRAARNEQFF.

CDR3 protein: CASSLTDEQYF. The DNA of the CDR3 is TGTGCCAGCAGCCTAACAGACGAGCAGTACTTC. The chain carries TRBV11-2 and TRBJ2-7; D gene uncertain. The CDR3 covers 11 residues. The ends were cut back, 5 bases at V and 5 bases at J, with 7 bases in the middle. CDR1 and CDR2 (germline): SGHAT, FQNNGV.

This rearrangement joins TRBV6-4 to TRBJ2-3; 13 bases are a match to TRBD2. V was pared by 0 bases and J by 7 bases, with 4 bases of the junction left unmatched. The CDR3 is 16 amino acids. Germline values: CDR1 MRHNA, CDR2 SNTAGT. DNA for the CDR3: TGTGCCAGCAGTGACTCGGGACTAGCGGGATTTAATACGCAGTATTTT. It is translated as CASSDSGLAGFNTQYF.

This chain uses TRBV27 with TRBJ2-1; TRBD2 matches at 8 bases. The germline gives CDR1 MNHEY, CDR2 SMNVEV (reference sequence). CDR3 length: 15 amino acids. Unmatched junction bases numbered 5, after V lost 5 bases and J lost 2 bases. The DNA for the CDR3 is TGTGCCAGCAGTCCCCGGGGGGGTACCTACAATGAGCAGTTCTTC. Translating it yields CASSPRGGTYNEQFF.

This rearrangement joins TRBV5-6 to TRBJ2-5, with 9 bases identical to TRBD2. The CDR3 has 17 amino acids. Germline V gene data show CDR1 as SGHDT and CDR2 as YYEEEE. V gave up 0 bases and J gave up 3 bases; unmatched junction bases: 9. The CDR3 DNA sequence: TGTGCCAGCAGCTTGGTCCTAGCGGGAAAGGGGGAAGAGACCCAGTACTTC. It specifies CASSLVLAGKGEETQYF.

The rearrangement uses TRBV6-6 and TRBJ1-2, with 10 bases matching TRBD1. The CDR3 runs 15 residues. CDR1 is MNHNY and CDR2 is SVGAGI in the germline V gene (reference sequence). V was pared by 4 bases and J by 3 bases, with 5 bases of the junction left unmatched. Written as DNA, the CDR3 is TGTGCCAGCAGTTCGAGGACAGGGGGGGACTATGGCTACACCTTC. Amino acid sequence: CASSSRTGGDYGYTF.

J is TRBJ1-3 and V is TRBV27; a possible D gene is TRBD1 (5 bases). Trimming removed 8 bases at V and 7 bases at J, with 21 bases between. This CDR3 comprises 15 residues. CDR1 is MNHEY, CDR2 SMNVEV, per germline (reference sequence). The CDR3 coding sequence is TGTGCCAGCGGTACAACAGGTCTCGGAGTGAACACCATATATTTT. Its protein product is CASGTTGLGVNTIYF.

The J gene is TRBJ2-3, the V gene TRBV10-3, with 13 bases aligning to TRBD2. The V gene end was trimmed by 6 bases and the J gene end by 2 bases; junction bases not matched to a gene: 5. Germline-derived CDR1 and CDR2 are ENHRY and SYGVKD. This CDR3 region has 16 residues. This chain's CDR3 is CAISLGTSGTTDTQYF. Written as DNA, the CDR3 is TGTGCCATCAGCCTAGGGACTAGCGGGACCACAGATACGCAGTATTTT.

The chain couples TRBV5-1 to TRBJ2-7; 7 nucleotides agree with TRBD1. The junction had 12 bases not matched to a gene; V was cut back by 3 bases and J by 3 bases. This CDR3 is 16 amino acids long. Germline CDR1 reads SGHRS; CDR2 reads YFSETQ. The DNA of the CDR3 is TGCGCCAGCAGCTGGGACAGCACAGCGGCCTACTACGAGCAGTACTTC. As protein: CASSWDSTAAYYEQYF.

The chain uses TRBV27 and TRBJ1-1, with D maybe TRBD1 (5 bases). V lost 3 bases and J lost 0, with 14 bases in between. Germline lookup yields CDR1 MNHEY and CDR2 SMNVEV (reference sequence). This CDR3 has 16 residues. CDR3 sequence reads: CASSFSSAGMNTEAFF. The CDR3 nucleotides read TGTGCCAGCAGTTTCTCTTCCGCAGGGATGAACACTGAAGCTTTCTTT.

In this sample, this clone turned up once. The chain combines TRBV28 with TRBJ2-7; D may be TRBD1 (6 bases). The CDR3 covers 14 residues. V lost 4 bases and J lost 2, with 12 bases in between. Germline loops: CDR1 MDHEN, CDR2 SYDVKM. In DNA form, the CDR3 reads TGTGCCAGCAGTTGGCAGGGGCATACCTACGAGCAGTACTTC. It is translated as CASSWQGHTYEQYF.

The chain carries TRBV18 and TRBJ2-5; weak D call: TRBD1 (5 bases). The germline CDR1 and CDR2 sequences are KGHSH and LQKENI. The V gene lost 8 bases and the J gene lost 2 bases, with 12 bases spanning the gap. This CDR3 has 13 residues. The CDR3 protein is CASTHDRQETQYF. The DNA of the CDR3 is TGTGCCAGCACTCACGACAGACAAGAGACCCAGTACTTC.

The chain uses TRBV3-1 (or the pseudogene TRBV3-2) and TRBJ1-2; possibly TRBD1 for D (5 bases). Deletions cut 0 bases from V and 7 bases from J, with 15 bases between. In germline, CDR1 is LGHDT, CDR2 YNNKEL (reference sequence). The CDR3 is 15 residues long. This CDR3 reads CASSQDLVRGSGYTF. As DNA, the CDR3 is TGTGCCAGCAGCCAAGATCTTGTAAGGGGCTCTGGCTACACCTTC.

V is TRBV19 and J is TRBJ2-3; tentative D call: TRBD2 (6 bases). Trimming took 3 bases from V and 5 from J, leaving 18 bases between them. The CDR3 sequence is 16 residues long. Per the germline V gene, CDR1 is LNHDA and CDR2 is SQIVND (reference sequence). The DNA for the CDR3 is TGTGCCAGTAGTATGCGGCTAGCGCAAACGGTAGATACGCAGTATTTT. As protein: CASSMRLAQTVDTQYF.

V gene TRBV28 combines with J gene TRBJ2-1, with D perhaps TRBD2 (6 bases). Germline V gene data show CDR1 as MDHEN and CDR2 as SYDVKM. Between the trimmed V and J ends, which lost 5 bases and 0 bases, there was a span of 11 bases. The CDR3 spans 15 residues. The chain's CDR3 is CASSRDWSSYNEQFF. The CDR3, as DNA: TGTGCCAGCAGTCGGGACTGGAGCTCCTACAATGAGCAGTTCTTC.

The chain is built from TRBV28 and TRBJ2-1; tentatively, D is TRBD2 (6 bases). This CDR3 has 14 amino acids. Germline lookup yields CDR1 MDHEN and CDR2 SYDVKM. V was cut by 6 bases and J by 3 bases, with 12 bases left in between. The CDR3 protein is CASRARDFYNEQFF. CDR3 DNA: TGTGCCAGCAGGGCCCGGGACTTCTACAATGAGCAGTTCTTC. Together with reference TRBV28 and TRBJ2-1, the CDR3 gives the full variable domain: DVKVTQSSRYLVKRTGEKVFLECVQDMDHENMFWYRQDPGLGLRLIYFSYDVKMKEKGDIPEGYSVSREKKERFSLILESASTNQTSMYLCASRARDFYNEQFFGPGTRLTVL.

V usage is TRBV5-1 and J usage is TRBJ1-2, with D perhaps TRBD1 (6 bases). V lost 4 bases and J 4 bases, leaving 17 bases between the germline ends. The CDR3 is 15 amino acids. Germline V gives CDR1 SGHRS, CDR2 YFSETQ. DNA for the CDR3: TGCGCCAGCAGCAGCCAGACAGGAGTAGGCTATGGCTACACCTTC. Protein product: CASSSQTGVGYGYTF.

The J gene is TRBJ2-7, the V gene TRBV28; 10 nucleotides line up with TRBD1. The germline CDR1 and CDR2 sequences are MDHEN and SYDVKM. The CDR3 extends over 13 amino acids. With 8 bases clipped from V and 3 bases from J, the junction kept 4 bases outside the gene matches. The CDR3 region has the DNA TGTGCCAGCCCGTGGGACAGGGGCTACGAGCAGTACTTC. This encodes CASPWDRGYEQYF.

V and J are TRBV28 and TRBJ1-5; 7 bases are a match to TRBD1. In germline, CDR1 is MDHEN, CDR2 SYDVKM. The CDR3 loop spans 15 amino acids. V was pared by 6 bases and J by 3 bases, with 8 bases of the junction left unmatched. CDR3 sequence: CASSWAQGSNQPQHF. In nucleotides, the CDR3 is TGTGCCAGCAGCTGGGCACAGGGGTCCAATCAGCCCCAGCATTTT.

The V and J genes are TRBV24-1 and TRBJ2-1; 7 bases are a match to TRBD2. The CDR3 length is 15 residues. Germline V gene sequence: CDR1 KGHDR, CDR2 SFDVKD. V dropped 4 bases and J dropped 5; count of bases not matched to a gene: 7. CDR3 sequence (DNA): TGTGCCACCAGTGACCCGGGACTATCCCACAATGAGCAGTTCTTC. It translates to CATSDPGLSHNEQFF.

This chain uses TRBV28 with TRBJ1-1; 7 nucleotides align to TRBD1. The V segment lost 7 bases and the J segment 8 bases; nucleotides outside the gene matches: 7. Germline V gene data show CDR1 as MDHEN and CDR2 as SYDVKM. The CDR3 loop spans 12 amino acids. CDR3 in amino acids: CASNTDRSEAFF. CDR3 in DNA: TGTGCCAGCAATACGGACAGGTCAGAAGCTTTCTTT.

This chain joins TRBV7-9 and TRBJ2-1, with a possible D match to TRBD1 (6 bases). Trimming took off 5 bases at V and 7 bases at J, with 12 bases between the two ends. The CDR3 is 13 residues long. Germline assignment: CDR1 SEHNR and CDR2 FQNEAQ (reference sequence). The CDR3 DNA reads as TGTGCCAGCAGCCTATTCAGGGGAAATGAGCAGTTCTTC. The encoded protein is CASSLFRGNEQFF.

V usage is TRBV10-1 and J usage is TRBJ2-5; 9 positions agree with TRBD2. V dropped 2 bases and J dropped 1; count of bases not matched to a gene: 5. Germline-derived CDR1 and CDR2 are WNHNN and SYGVQD (reference sequence). This CDR3 is 16 amino acids long. The CDR3 region is CASSEGGSGSQETQYF. The CDR3 DNA follows: TGCGCCAGCAGTGAGGGCGGTAGCGGGAGCCAAGAGACCCAGTACTTC.